The count of the clone carrying this T cell receptor (beta chain) is one. Noted time point: 2014-2015 season, pre-vaccination. Before and after seasonal inactivated influenza vaccination, adults gave blood for sorting CD4 subsets for sequencing. Non-naive CD4+CXCR5+PD-1+ cTfh were sorted into ICOS+CD38+ and ICOS-CD38- fractions. The data derive from a study of follicular helper T cells after annual influenza vaccination. The repertoire was sequenced with immunoSEQ multiplex PCR; TCRdb's copy has only in-frame clones and lacks some. In the table there are approximately 30,000 clones, 65% to 85% of which are singletons. The receptor was derived from an adult who received the influenza vaccine. The sequencing here drew on CXCR5+ CD38- circulating T follicular helper cells from blood, taken on the day of influenza vaccination. Subset here: circulating Tfh, non-naive CD4+CXCR5+PD-1+ (ICOS+CD38+ or ICOS-CD38-).

This CDR3 is CASSFLLGTDTQYF. The CDR3 region has the DNA TGCGCCAGCAGCTTCCTACTAGGTACAGATACGCAGTATTTT. V is TRBV5-1 and J is TRBJ2-3; possibly TRBD2 for D (5 bases). The CDR3 is 14 residues long. Germline V gene data show CDR1 as SGHRS and CDR2 as YFSETQ. Trimming cost V 2 bases and J 3 bases, with 10 bases left between them.